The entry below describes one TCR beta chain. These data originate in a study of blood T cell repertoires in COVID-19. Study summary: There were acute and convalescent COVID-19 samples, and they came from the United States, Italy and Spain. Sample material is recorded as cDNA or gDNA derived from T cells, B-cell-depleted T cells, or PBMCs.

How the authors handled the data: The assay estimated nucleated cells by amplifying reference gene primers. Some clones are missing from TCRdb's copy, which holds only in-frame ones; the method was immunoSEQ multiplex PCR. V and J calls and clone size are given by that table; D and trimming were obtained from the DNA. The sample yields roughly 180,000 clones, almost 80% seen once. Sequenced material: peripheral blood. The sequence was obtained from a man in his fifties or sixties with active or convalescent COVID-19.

DNA of the CDR3: TGTGCCAGCAGGGCGGGAATGAACACTGAAGCTTTCTTT. As protein: CASRAGMNTEAFF. This chain joins TRBV7-3 and TRBJ1-1; no definite D call. V lost 6 bases, J lost 0 bases, and 8 bases lay in between. This CDR3 comprises 13 residues. CDR1 and CDR2 from the germline V gene are SGHTA and FQGTGA. Full variable domain (missing parts from reference TRBV7-3 and TRBJ1-1): GAGVSQTPSNKVTEKGKYVELRCDPISGHTALYWYRQSLGQGPEFLIYFQGTGAADDSGLPNDRFFAVRPEGSVSTLKIQRTERGDSAVYLCASRAGMNTEAFFGQGTRLTVV.